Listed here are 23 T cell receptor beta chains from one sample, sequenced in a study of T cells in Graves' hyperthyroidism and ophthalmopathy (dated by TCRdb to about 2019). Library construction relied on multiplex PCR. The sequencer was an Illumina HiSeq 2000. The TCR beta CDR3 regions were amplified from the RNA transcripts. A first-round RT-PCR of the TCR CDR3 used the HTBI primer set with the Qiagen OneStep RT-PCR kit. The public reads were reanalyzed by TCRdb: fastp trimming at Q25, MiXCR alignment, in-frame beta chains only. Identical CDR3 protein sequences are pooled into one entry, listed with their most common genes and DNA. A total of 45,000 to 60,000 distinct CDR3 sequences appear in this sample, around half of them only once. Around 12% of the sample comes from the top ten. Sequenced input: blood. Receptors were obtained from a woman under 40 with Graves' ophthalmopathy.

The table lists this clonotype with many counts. In nucleotides, the CDR3 is TGTGCCAGCAGCCAAAGCGGGGGGGGATCGGTGACCCAGTACTTC. Its translation is CASSQSGGGSVTQYF. The chain joins TRBV7-2 to TRBJ2-5; 10 bases are a match to TRBD2. This CDR3 contains 15 residues. In germline, CDR1 is SGHTA, CDR2 FQGNSA. With 5 bases clipped from V and 7 bases from J, the junction kept 10 bases outside the gene matches.

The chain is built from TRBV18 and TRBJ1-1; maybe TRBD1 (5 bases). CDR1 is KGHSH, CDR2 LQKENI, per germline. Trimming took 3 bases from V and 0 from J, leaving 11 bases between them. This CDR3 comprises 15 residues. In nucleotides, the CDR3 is TGTGCCAGCTCACCCTGGACACAGGTGAACACTGAAGCTTTCTTT. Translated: CASSPWTQVNTEAFF.

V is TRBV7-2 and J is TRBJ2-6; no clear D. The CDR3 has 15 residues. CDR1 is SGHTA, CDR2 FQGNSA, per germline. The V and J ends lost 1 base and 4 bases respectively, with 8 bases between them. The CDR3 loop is CASSLGRTGANVLTF. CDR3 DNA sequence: TGTGCCAGCAGCTTAGGGAGAACCGGGGCCAACGTCCTGACTTTC. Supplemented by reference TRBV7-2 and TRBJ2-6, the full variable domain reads GAGVSQSPSNKVTEKGKDVELRCDPISGHTALYWYRQSLGQGLEFLIYFQGNSAPDKSGLPSDRFSAERTGGSVSTLTIQRTQQEDSAVYLCASSLGRTGANVLTFGAGSRLTVL.

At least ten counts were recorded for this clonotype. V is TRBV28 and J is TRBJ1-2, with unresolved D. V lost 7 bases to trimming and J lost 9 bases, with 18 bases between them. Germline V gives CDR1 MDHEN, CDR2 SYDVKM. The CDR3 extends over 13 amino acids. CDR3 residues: CASTAPVENCYTF. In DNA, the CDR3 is TGTGCCAGCACCGCCCCAGTAGAGAATTGCTACACCTTC.

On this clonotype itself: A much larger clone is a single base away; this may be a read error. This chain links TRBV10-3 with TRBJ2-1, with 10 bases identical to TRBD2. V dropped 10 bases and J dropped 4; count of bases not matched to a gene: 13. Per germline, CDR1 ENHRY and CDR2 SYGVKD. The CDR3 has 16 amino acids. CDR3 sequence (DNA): TGTGCCAGCGAAATAACCGGGACTAGCGTGTACAATGAGCAGTTCTTC. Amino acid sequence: CASEITGTSVYNEQFF.

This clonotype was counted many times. DNA of the CDR3: TGCAGTGCTAGAAAAAGCGGGGTGAACACCGGGGAGCTGTTTTTT. Its translation is CSARKSGVNTGELFF. The chain combines TRBV20-1 with TRBJ2-2; 7 bases match TRBD2. The CDR3 consists of 15 residues. The V segment lost 2 bases and the J segment 1 base; nucleotides outside the gene matches: 4. Germline values: CDR1 DFQATT, CDR2 SNEGSKA (reference sequence).

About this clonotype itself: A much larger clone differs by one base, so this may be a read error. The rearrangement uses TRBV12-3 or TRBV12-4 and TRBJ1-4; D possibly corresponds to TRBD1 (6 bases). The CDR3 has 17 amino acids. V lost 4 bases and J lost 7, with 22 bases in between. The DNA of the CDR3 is TGTGCCAGCAGTTATAAACTAACCGGGACACTAGGTGAAAAACTGTTTTTT. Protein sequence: CASSYKLTGTLGEKLFF.

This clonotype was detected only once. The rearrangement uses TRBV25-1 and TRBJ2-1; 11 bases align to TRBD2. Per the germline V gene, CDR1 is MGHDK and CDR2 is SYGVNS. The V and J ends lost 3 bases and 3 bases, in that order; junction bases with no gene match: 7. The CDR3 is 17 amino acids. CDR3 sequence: CASSETRLAGLYNEQFF. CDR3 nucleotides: TGTGCCAGCAGTGAGACAAGACTAGCGGGGCTCTACAATGAGCAGTTCTTC. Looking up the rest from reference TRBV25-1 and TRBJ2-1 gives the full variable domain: EADIYQTPRYLVIGTGKKITLECSQTMGHDKMYWYQQDPGMELHLIHYSYGVNSTEKGDLSSESTVSRIRTEHFPLTLESARPSHTSQYLCASSETRLAGLYNEQFFGPGTRLTVL.

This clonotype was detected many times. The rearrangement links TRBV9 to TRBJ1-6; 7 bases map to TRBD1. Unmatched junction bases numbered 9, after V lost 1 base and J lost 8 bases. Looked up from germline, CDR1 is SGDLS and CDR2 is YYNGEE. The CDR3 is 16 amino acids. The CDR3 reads CASSVSDRPYYSPLHF. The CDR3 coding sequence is TGTGCCAGCAGCGTATCGGACAGGCCGTATTATTCACCCCTCCACTTT.

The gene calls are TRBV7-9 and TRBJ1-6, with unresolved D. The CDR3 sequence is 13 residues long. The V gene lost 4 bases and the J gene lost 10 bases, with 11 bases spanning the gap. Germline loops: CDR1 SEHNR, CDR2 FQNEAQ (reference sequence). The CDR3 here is CASSSGGESPLHF. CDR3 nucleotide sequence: TGTGCCAGCAGCTCAGGCGGCGAGTCACCCCTCCACTTT.

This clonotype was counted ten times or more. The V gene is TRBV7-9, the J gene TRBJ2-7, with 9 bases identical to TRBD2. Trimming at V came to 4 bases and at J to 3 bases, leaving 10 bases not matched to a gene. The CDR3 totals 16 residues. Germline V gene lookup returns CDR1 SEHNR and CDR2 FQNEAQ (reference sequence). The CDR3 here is CASSYGGASGIYEQYF. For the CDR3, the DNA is TGTGCCAGCAGCTATGGGGGGGCTAGCGGGATCTACGAGCAGTACTTC. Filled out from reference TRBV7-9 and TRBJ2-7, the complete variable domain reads DTGVSQNPRHKITKRGQNVTFRCDPISEHNRLYWYRQTLGQGPEFLTYFQNEAQLEKSRLLSDRFSAERPKGSFSTLEIQRTEQGDSAMYLCASSYGGASGIYEQYFGPGTRLTVT.

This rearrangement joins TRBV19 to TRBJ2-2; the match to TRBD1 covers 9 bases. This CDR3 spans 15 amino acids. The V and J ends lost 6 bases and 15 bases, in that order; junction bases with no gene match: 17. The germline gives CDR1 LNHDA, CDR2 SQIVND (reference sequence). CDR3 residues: CASRLGQGMAGKLFF. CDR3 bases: TGTGCCAGTAGGCTTGGACAGGGGATGGCCGGGAAGTTGTTTTTT. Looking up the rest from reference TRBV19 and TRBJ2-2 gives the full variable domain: DGGITQSPKYLFRKEGQNVTLSCEQNLNHDAMYWYRQDPGQGLRLIYYSQIVNDFQKGDIAEGYSVSREKKESFPLTVTSAQKNPTAFYLCASRLGQGMAGKLFFGEGSRLTVL.

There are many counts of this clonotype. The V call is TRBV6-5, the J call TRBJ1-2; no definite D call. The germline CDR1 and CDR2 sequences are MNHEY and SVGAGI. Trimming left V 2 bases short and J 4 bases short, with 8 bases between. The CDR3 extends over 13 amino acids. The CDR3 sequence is CASSYVPGYGYTF. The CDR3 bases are TGTGCCAGCAGTTACGTTCCGGGCTATGGCTACACCTTC.

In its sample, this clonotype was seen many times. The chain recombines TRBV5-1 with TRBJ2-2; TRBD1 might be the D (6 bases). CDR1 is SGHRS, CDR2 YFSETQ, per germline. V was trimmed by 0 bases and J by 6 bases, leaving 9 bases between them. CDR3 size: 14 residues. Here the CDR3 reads CASSLGQGPGELFF. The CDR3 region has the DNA TGCGCCAGCAGCTTGGGGCAGGGGCCCGGGGAGCTGTTTTTT.

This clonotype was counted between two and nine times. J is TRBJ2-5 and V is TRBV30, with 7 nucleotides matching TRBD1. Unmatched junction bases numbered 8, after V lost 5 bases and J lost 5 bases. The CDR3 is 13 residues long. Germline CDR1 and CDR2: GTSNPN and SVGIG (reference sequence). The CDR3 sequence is CAWSRQGGETQYF. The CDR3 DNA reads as TGTGCCTGGTCCCGACAGGGCGGCGAGACCCAGTACTTC.

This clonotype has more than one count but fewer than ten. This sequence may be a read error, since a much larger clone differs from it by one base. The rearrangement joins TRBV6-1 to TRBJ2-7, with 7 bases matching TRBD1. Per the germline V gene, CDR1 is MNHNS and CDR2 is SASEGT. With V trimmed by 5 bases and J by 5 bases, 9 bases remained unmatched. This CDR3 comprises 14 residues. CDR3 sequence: CASSFPDRYHEQYF. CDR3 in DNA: TGTGCCAGCAGTTTCCCGGACAGGTACCACGAGCAGTACTTC.

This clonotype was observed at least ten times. The CDR3 protein is CASSYSGQETQYF. In nucleotides, the CDR3 is TGTGCCAGCAGTTACTCGGGGCAAGAGACCCAGTACTTC. The chain has TRBV6-6 and TRBJ2-5; no reliable D call. V shed 0 bases and J shed 2 bases, with 4 bases lying between them. The germline V gene has CDR1 MNHNY and CDR2 SVGAGI (reference sequence). CDR3 length equals 13 residues.

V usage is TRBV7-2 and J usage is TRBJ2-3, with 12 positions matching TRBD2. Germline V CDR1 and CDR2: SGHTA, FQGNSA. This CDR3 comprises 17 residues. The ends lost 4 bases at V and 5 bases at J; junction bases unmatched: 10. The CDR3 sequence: CASSSWTSGTPRDTQYF. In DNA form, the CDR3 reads TGTGCCAGCAGCTCCTGGACTAGCGGGACGCCCAGAGATACGCAGTATTTT.

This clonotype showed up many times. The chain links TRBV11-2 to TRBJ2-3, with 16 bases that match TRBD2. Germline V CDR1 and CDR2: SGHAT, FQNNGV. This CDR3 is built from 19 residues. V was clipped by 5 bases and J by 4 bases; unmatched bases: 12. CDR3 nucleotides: TGTGCCAGCAGCCCGGGACTAGCGGGAGGGCCTATTATCTCAGATACGCAGTATTTT. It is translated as CASSPGLAGGPIISDTQYF. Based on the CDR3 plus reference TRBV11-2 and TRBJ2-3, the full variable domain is EAGVAQSPRYKIIEKRQSVAFWCNPISGHATLYWYQQILGQGPKLLIQFQNNGVVDDSQLPKDRFSAERLKGVDSTLKIQPAKLEDSAVYLCASSPGLAGGPIISDTQYFGPGTRLTVL.

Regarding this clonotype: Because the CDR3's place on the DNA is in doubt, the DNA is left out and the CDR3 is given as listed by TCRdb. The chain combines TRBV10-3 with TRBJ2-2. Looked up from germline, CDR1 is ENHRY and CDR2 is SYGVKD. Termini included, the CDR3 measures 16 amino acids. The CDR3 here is CASSETYEQYFGELFF.

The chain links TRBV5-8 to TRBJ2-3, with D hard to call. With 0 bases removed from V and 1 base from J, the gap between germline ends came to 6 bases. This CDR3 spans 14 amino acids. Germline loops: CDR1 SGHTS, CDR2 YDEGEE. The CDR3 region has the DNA TGTGCCAGCAGCTTGGGGTTTCGCACAGATACGCAGTATTTT. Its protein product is CASSLGFRTDTQYF.

CDR3 DNA: TGCAGTGCTAGAATGCCTAGGCAGGGAGGCTACACCTTC. Translating it yields CSARMPRQGGYTF. The genes are TRBV20-1 and TRBJ1-2; a possible D gene is TRBD1 (5 bases). There are 13 residues in the CDR3. Germline-derived CDR1 and CDR2 are DFQATT and SNEGSKA (reference sequence). V dropped 2 bases and J dropped 8 bases, with 15 bases sitting between them.

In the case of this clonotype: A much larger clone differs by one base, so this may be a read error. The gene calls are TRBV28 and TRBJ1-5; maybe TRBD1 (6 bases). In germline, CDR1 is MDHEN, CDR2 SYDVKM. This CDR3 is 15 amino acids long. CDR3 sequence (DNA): TGTGCCAGCACCCCTAGGGGCAGGGGCGATCAGCTCCAGCATTTT. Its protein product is CASTPRGRGDQLQHF.